A single sample gave rise to the 14 T cell receptor beta chains below, sequenced in a study of Ad26.COV2.S vaccination and SARS-CoV-2 variants. Data came from immunoSEQ multiplex PCR; TCRdb stores just in-frame clones and leaves some out. The sample lists some 480,000 clones, around nine tenths occurring once. Documented treatment: over 15 received Ad26.COV2.S at low or high dose, single or two shots; several received placebo; per-sample allocation not given. All samples were drawn on day 63, counting from the first vaccine or placebo injection. The source material was peripheral blood, sampled in a trial of Ad26.COV2.S vaccine versus placebo. The receptors come from a person between 18 and 60 years old who received the Ad26.COV2.S COVID-19 vaccine or a placebo.

The chain joins TRBV28 to TRBJ1-5; D perhaps matches TRBD1 (6 bases). Germline values: CDR1 MDHEN, CDR2 SYDVKM. CDR3 size: 16 residues. V shed 5 bases and J shed 2 bases, with 16 bases lying between them. CDR3 loop: CASSPSRGPGNQPQHF. In DNA form, the CDR3 reads TGTGCCAGCAGTCCATCCAGGGGTCCTGGCAATCAGCCCCAGCATTTT.

The chain is built from TRBV28 and TRBJ2-1; 16 bases map to TRBD2. The V gene's germline CDR1 is MDHEN and CDR2 SYDVKM. J gave up 2 bases and V 3 bases, and 7 bases lay outside the gene matches. This CDR3 is built from 19 residues. CDR3: CASSLGLAGGASAYNEQFF. The CDR3 region has the DNA TGTGCCAGCAGTTTGGGACTAGCGGGAGGGGCTTCAGCCTACAATGAGCAGTTCTTC.

V and J are TRBV28 and TRBJ1-3, with 8 bases matching TRBD1. The CDR3 totals 15 residues. CDR1 is MDHEN and CDR2 is SYDVKM in the germline V gene. After removal of 7 bases from V and 4 bases from J, the junction contained 9 bases not matched to a gene. In DNA form, the CDR3 reads TGTGCCAGCACAGGGGGCGCGGAATCCGGAAACACCATATATTTT. Translating it yields CASTGGAESGNTIYF.

V usage is TRBV6-8 and J usage is TRBJ2-3; possible D gene TRBD2, 6 bases. CDR1 is MNHGY, CDR2 SAAAGT, per germline. This CDR3 comprises 14 residues. Between the trimmed V and J ends, which lost 11 bases and 0 bases, there was a span of 15 bases. The CDR3 nucleotides read TGTGCCCGCGGAGGAGGGACTAGCACAGATACGCAGTATTTT. This codes for CARGGGTSTDTQYF.

The J gene is TRBJ2-3, the V gene TRBV5-1, with D possibly being TRBD2 (6 bases). The CDR3 loop spans 14 amino acids. Trimming cost V 3 bases and J 6 bases, with 14 bases left between them. CDR1 is SGHRS, CDR2 YFSETQ, per germline. CDR3 residues: CASSSTGSGDTQYF. The CDR3 nucleotides read TGCGCCAGCAGCTCGACGGGGAGCGGGGATACGCAGTATTTT.

The chain has TRBV5-1 and TRBJ1-4; D may be TRBD1 (6 bases). V was clipped by 4 bases and J by 3 bases, with 13 bases between them. The CDR3 runs 15 residues. Per the germline V gene, CDR1 is SGHRS and CDR2 is YFSETQ. CDR3 protein: CASSAQTGSNEKLFF. The CDR3 DNA sequence: TGCGCCAGCAGCGCTCAGACAGGCTCTAATGAAAAACTGTTTTTT.

The V and J genes are TRBV3-1 (or the pseudogene TRBV3-2) and TRBJ1-2; D might be TRBD1 (5 bases). V dropped 1 base and J dropped 7 bases, with 16 bases sitting between them. Germline V gene sequence: CDR1 LGHDT, CDR2 YNNKEL (reference sequence). This CDR3 contains 15 residues. The CDR3 spells CASSQGGRGLCGYTF. The CDR3 DNA is TGTGCCAGCAGCCAAGGGGGACGAGGGCTTTGTGGCTACACCTTC.

CDR3 loop: CAWPGQRTPGGIGELFF. The CDR3 region has the DNA TGTGCCTGGCCGGGACAGAGAACACCTGGAGGTATCGGGGAGCTGTTTTTT. The chain combines TRBV30 with TRBJ2-2; 7 bases align to TRBD1. Germline CDR1 reads GTSNPN; CDR2 reads SVGIG (reference sequence). CDR3 size: 17 residues. V shed 5 bases, J shed 7 bases, and the junction held 19 bases outside the gene matches. The variable domain in full, completed from reference TRBV30 and TRBJ2-2, reads SQTIHQWPATLVQPVGSPLSLECTVEGTSNPNLYWYRQAAGRGLQLLFYSVGIGQISSEVPQNLSASRPQDRQFILSSKKLLLSDSGFYLCAWPGQRTPGGIGELFFGEGSRLTVL.

With regard to this clone: The sample has other DNA sequences that encode this CDR3 too. The gene calls are TRBV24-1 and TRBJ1-2; D ambiguous. V was shortened by 4 bases and J by 5 bases, with 7 bases between the two germline ends. Germline V gene data show CDR1 as KGHDR and CDR2 as SFDVKD. This CDR3 comprises 12 residues. In DNA form, the CDR3 reads TGTGCCACCAGTGACCTAGGGTATGGCTACACCTTC. Protein sequence: CATSDLGYGYTF.

For the CDR3, the DNA is TGTGCCAGCAGCTCCCGGGACCCCCAAGAGACCCAGTACTTC. Its translation is CASSSRDPQETQYF. The chain uses TRBV7-2 and TRBJ2-5; D tentatively fits TRBD1 or TRBD2 (5 bases each). The CDR3 is made up of 14 amino acids. Germline V gives CDR1 SGHTA, CDR2 FQGNSA. The V gene lost 4 bases and the J gene lost 1 base, with 10 bases spanning the gap.

V usage is TRBV19 and J usage is TRBJ1-2; TRBD1 agrees at 9 bases. The CDR3 length is 13 residues. The V gene end was trimmed by 4 bases and the J gene end by 7 bases; junction bases not matched to a gene: 4. CDR1 is LNHDA and CDR2 is SQIVND in the germline V gene (reference sequence). This CDR3 is CASSTTGGSGYTF. In DNA, the CDR3 is TGTGCCAGTAGTACCACAGGGGGCAGTGGCTACACCTTC.

The rearrangement uses TRBV9 and TRBJ2-7, with D possibly called TRBD1 or TRBD2 (5 bases each). The CDR3 loop spans 15 amino acids. Germline loops: CDR1 SGDLS, CDR2 YYNGEE. Trimming pared 0 bases from V and 0 bases from J, leaving 10 bases between. CDR3 bases: TGTGCCAGCAGCGTAGCTCCAGGGAGCTCCTACGAGCAGTACTTC. Protein product: CASSVAPGSSYEQYF.

This chain joins TRBV27 and TRBJ1-2, with D unresolved. This CDR3 is 14 amino acids long. Germline CDR1 is MNHEY and CDR2 is SMNVEV (reference sequence). V was pared by 0 bases and J by 2 bases, with 7 bases between. CDR3 amino acids: CASSLSRLNYGYTF. The CDR3 nucleotides are TGTGCCAGCAGTTTATCTCGGCTGAACTATGGCTACACCTTC.

The chain joins TRBV30 to TRBJ1-1; D ambiguous. The V gene's germline CDR1 is GTSNPN and CDR2 SVGIG (reference sequence). With 4 bases removed from V and 7 bases from J, the gap between germline ends came to 1 base. The CDR3 is 8 residues long. CDR3 coding DNA: TGTGCCTGGAATGAAGCTTTCTTT. Translating gives CAWNEAFF. Full variable domain (missing parts from reference TRBV30 and TRBJ1-1): SQTIHQWPATLVQPVGSPLSLECTVEGTSNPNLYWYRQAAGRGLQLLFYSVGIGQISSEVPQNLSASRPQDRQFILSSKKLLLSDSGFYLCAWNEAFFGQGTRLTVV.